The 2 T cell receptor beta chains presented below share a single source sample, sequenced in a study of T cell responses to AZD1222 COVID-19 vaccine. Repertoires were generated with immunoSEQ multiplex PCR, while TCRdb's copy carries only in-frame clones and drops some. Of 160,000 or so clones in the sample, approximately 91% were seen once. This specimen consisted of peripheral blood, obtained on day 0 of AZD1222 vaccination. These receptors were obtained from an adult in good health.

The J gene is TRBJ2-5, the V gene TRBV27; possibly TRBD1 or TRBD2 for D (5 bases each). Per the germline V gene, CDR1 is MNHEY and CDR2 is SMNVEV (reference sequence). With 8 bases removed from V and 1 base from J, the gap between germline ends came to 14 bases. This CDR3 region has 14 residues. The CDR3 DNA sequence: TGTGCCAGCTCCCGGCCCGGGACCCAAGAGACCCAGTACTTC. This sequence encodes CASSRPGTQETQYF.

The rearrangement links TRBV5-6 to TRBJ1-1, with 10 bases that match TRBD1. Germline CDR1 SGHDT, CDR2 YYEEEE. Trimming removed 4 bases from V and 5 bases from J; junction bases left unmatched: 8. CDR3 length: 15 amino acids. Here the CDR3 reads CASSQTGQGRTEAFF. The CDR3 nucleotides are TGTGCCAGCAGCCAGACGGGACAGGGGAGGACTGAAGCTTTCTTT.